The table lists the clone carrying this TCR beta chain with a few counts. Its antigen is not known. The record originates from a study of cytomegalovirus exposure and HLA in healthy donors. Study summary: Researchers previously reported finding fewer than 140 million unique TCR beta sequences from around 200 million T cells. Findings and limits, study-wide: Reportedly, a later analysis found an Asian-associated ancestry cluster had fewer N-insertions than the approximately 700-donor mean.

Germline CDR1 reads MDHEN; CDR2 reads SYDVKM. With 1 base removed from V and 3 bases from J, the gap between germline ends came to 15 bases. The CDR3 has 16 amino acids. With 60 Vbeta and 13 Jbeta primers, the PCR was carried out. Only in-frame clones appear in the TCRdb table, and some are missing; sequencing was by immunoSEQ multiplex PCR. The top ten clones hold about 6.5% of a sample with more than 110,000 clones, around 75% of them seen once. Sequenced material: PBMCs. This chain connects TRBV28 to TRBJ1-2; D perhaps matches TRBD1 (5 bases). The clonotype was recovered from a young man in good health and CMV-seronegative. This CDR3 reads CASSLFQGGVDYGYTF. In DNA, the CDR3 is TGTGCCAGCAGTTTATTTCAGGGAGGGGTTGACTATGGCTACACCTTC.